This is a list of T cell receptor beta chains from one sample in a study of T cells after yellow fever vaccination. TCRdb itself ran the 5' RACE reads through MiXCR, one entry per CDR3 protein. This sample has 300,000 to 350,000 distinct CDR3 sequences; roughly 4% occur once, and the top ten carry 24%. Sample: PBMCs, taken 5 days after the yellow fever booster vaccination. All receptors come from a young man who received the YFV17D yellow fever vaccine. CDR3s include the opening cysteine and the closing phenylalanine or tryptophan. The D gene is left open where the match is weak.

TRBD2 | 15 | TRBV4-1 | CASSQVTWGGGEQFF
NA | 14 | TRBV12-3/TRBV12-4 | CASSYINEQETQYF
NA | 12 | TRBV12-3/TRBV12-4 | CASSISGYEQYF
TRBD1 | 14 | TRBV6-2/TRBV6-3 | CASSTRQGNYGYTF
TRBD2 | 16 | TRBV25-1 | CASSEWVLATTDTQYF
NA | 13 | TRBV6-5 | CASSYPGQREAFF
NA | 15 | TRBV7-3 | CASSSTTDSTDTQYF
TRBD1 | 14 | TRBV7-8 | CASSARQGRGGYTF
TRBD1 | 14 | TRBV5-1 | CASSTTGRDTEAFF
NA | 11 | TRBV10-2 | CASTQLDTQYF
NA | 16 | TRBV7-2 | CASTLSTGSYNSPLHF
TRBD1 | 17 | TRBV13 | CASSLGLPGQNYNEQFF
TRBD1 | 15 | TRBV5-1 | CASSLGQGSNEKLFF
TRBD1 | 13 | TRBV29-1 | CSVENRGGTEAFF
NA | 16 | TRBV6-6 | CASSYPTGPAKNIQYF
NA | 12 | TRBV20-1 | CSAGDASGTQYF
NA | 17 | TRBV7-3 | CASSPSDVSSSTDTQYF
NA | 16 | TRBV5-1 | CASSFLGWASTDTQYF
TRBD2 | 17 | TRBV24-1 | CATSGASGESSYNEQFF
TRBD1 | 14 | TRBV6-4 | CASSADRASTEAFF
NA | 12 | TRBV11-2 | CASSRLADTQYF
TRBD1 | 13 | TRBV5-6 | CASRTTGGTEAFF
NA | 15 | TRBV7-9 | CASSFTGTQDNEQFF
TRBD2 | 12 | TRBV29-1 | CSVGAGGETQYF
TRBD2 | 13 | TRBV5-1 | CASSLLRGDEQFF
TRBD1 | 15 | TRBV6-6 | CASRGGQGAPYEQYF
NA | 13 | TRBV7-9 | CASSLDADSPLHF
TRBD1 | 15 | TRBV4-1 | CASSPLGQPIYEQYF
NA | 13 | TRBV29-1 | CSVRVQSGDTIYF
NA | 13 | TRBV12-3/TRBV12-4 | CASSLARIHRQFF
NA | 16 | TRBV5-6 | CASSLGNRFNVYGYTF
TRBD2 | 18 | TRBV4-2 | CASSRWEGITSGANVLTF
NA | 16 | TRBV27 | CASSLGPPYSGNTIYF
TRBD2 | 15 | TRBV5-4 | CASSLWGLADYEQYF
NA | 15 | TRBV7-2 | CASSLAPSSNQPQHF
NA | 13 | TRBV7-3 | CASSLGWNTEAFF
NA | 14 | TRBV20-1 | CSASGEKIKDGYTF
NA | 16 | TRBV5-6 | CASSPRRDLAKNIQYF
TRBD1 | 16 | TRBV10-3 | CAISESSGRGGTEAFF
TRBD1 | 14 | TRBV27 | CASSLTGEYQPQHF
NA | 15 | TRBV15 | CATSRERGAYTEAFF
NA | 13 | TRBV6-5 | CASREQAKNIQYF
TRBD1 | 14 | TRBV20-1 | CSARLGDRVETQYF
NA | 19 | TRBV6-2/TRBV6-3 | CASSYGLGRASGAVETQYF
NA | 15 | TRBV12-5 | CASGFHLRGSDTIYF
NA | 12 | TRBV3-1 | CASSQGSQPQHF